The source of this TCR beta chain is a study of Graves' ophthalmopathy and Graves' hyperthyroidism. Findings of the study overall: Blood repertoires reportedly contained most expanded thyroid clonotypes above 0.001 frequency.

The stable label applied to hyperthyroidism with no ophthalmopathy within 18 months of follow-up. A word on this clonotype: As yet, its antigen is unknown.

RNA transcripts yielded amplified TCR beta CDR3 regions. HTBI-primed first-round RT-PCR preceded second-round multiplex PCR. Using its own MiXCR run on the multiplex PCR reads, TCRdb lists one record per CDR3 protein. The data show around 400,000 distinct CDR3 sequences, with roughly 20% seen just once and more than 2.5% held by the top ten. The CDR3 contains 13 residues. Trimming left V 6 bases short and J 0 bases short, with 8 bases between. Germline V gene lookup returns CDR1 MNHEY and CDR2 SMNVEV (reference sequence). The rearrangement joins TRBV27 to TRBJ1-2, with D uncertain. Sequencing input: peripheral blood. This clonotype was sampled from a woman between 18 and 30 years old with stable Graves' hyperthyroidism. CDR3 loop: CASSFHSNYGYTF. In nucleotides, the CDR3 is TGTGCCAGCAGCTTTCACTCTAACTATGGCTACACCTTC.